This T cell receptor (beta chain) was documented in a study of T cells after yellow fever vaccination. Study outcomes and limitations: Of the clonotypes, a small share occurred in both CD4 and CD8 compartments. Most primary-vaccination clones reappeared after the booster (more than 95% CD4, roughly 88% CD8).

The table lists this clonotype with a count of one. Its specificity is not known. They built TCR cDNA with 5'RACE template switching, a step that put in a universal primer site and UMIs. One entry per CDR3 protein, called by TCRdb with MiXCR from the 5' RACE reads. This table has around 530,000 distinct CDR3 sequences, roughly 17% appearing once. This CDR3 region has 12 residues. Germline CDR1 SGHDN, CDR2 FVKESK. V was shortened by 4 bases and J by 9 bases, with 10 bases between the two germline ends. This TCR was sampled from a man aged 18 to 35 who received the YFV17D yellow fever vaccine. This material consisted of PBMCs, taken less than 6 days after the first yellow fever vaccination. The genes are TRBV14 and TRBJ2-1, with D possibly TRBD2 on 6 matching bases. The CDR3 DNA reads as TGTGCCAGCAGCCGACTAGTTAGTGAGCAGTTCTTC. Translating gives CASSRLVSEQFF.